This T cell receptor (beta chain) was captured in a study of Graves' ophthalmopathy and Graves' hyperthyroidism. In the study overall: No progression to ophthalmopathy over 18 months defined stable hyperthyroidism. General observations from the study: Using a 13-signature model, the authors split ophthalmopathy from stable hyperthyroidism, with roughly 91% sensitivity and about 80% specificity. Detected in blood as well were most expanded thyroid clonotypes with frequency above 0.001.

TCR beta CDR3 amplification used RNA transcripts. The workflow started with a first-round RT-PCR run with HTBI primers and then moved on to a second-round multiplex PCR. TCRdb re-analysed the multiplex PCR reads in MiXCR, keeping a single row per CDR3 protein. This sample has 1 million to 1.3 million distinct CDR3 sequences, with about two fifths found just once. CDR1 is SGHAT and CDR2 is FQNNGV in the germline V gene. J gave up 7 bases and V 0 bases, and 3 bases lay outside the gene matches. This CDR3 has 15 residues. This clonotype has ten or more counts. Its antigen is undetermined. It was on clinical symptoms, serum thyroxine, TRAb, thyroid ultrasound and orbital computed tomography that diagnosis relied.

The receptor's source is an adult man with Graves' hyperthyroidism. What was sequenced was peripheral blood or thyroid tissue (not recorded which). V gene TRBV11-2 combines with J gene TRBJ1-6; TRBD1 matches 7 bases. CDR3 protein: CASSLEGTVNSPLHF. The CDR3 bases are TGTGCCAGCAGCTTAGAGGGGACAGTGAATTCACCCCTCCACTTT. Filled out from reference TRBV11-2 and TRBJ1-6, the complete variable domain reads EAGVAQSPRYKIIEKRQSVAFWCNPISGHATLYWYQQILGQGPKLLIQFQNNGVVDDSQLPKDRFSAERLKGVDSTLKIQPAKLEDSAVYLCASSLEGTVNSPLHFGNGTRLTVT.